The 21 T cell receptor beta chains in this list originate from one sample, sequenced in a study of blood T cell repertoires in COVID-19. Sequencing was performed with immunoSEQ multiplex PCR; in TCRdb, only in-frame clones are kept and a portion is missing. The sample carries around 230,000 clones, over 80% recorded once. The specimen sequenced was peripheral blood. Every receptor here comes from a woman in her 70s with active or convalescent COVID-19.

V gene TRBV27 combines with J gene TRBJ2-5, with 8 bases matching TRBD2. The CDR3 runs 16 residues. V lost 2 bases and J lost 0; bases outside the gene matches: 5. The germline V gene has CDR1 MNHEY and CDR2 SMNVEV (reference sequence). The CDR3 bases are TGTGCCAGCAGTTTACTTTCTAGCGGGTACCAAGAGACCCAGTACTTC. Encoded protein: CASSLLSSGYQETQYF.

This sequence joins TRBV6-5 and TRBJ2-1, with TRBD2 as a possible D gene (7 bases). Germline V gene sequence: CDR1 MNHEY, CDR2 SVGAGI. V lost 2 bases and J 7 bases, leaving 18 bases between the germline ends. CDR3 length equals 16 residues. The chain's CDR3 is CASSYSPGGTQNEQFF. CDR3 nucleotides: TGTGCCAGCAGTTACAGTCCGGGGGGCACCCAGAATGAGCAGTTCTTC.

The rearrangement links TRBV11-2 to TRBJ2-1; D perhaps matches TRBD1 (5 bases). The V end was cut by 5 bases, the J end by 3 bases, with 14 bases between. This CDR3 is built from 15 residues. Germline V lookup: CDR1 SGHAT, CDR2 FQNNGV. CDR3 residues: CASSTLDTFYNEQFF. The CDR3 bases are TGTGCCAGCAGCACATTGGACACGTTCTACAATGAGCAGTTCTTC.

The chain joins TRBV12-3 or TRBV12-4 to TRBJ1-6; D is uncertain. Trimming removed 3 bases from V and 14 bases from J, with 8 bases in between. The CDR3 spans 11 residues. The CDR3: CASSFPGTLHF. For the CDR3, the DNA is TGTGCCAGCAGTTTCCCCGGGACCCTCCACTTT.

As concerns this clone: Distinct nucleotide sequences in the sample also encode this CDR3. The chain links TRBV6-5 to TRBJ2-7; 7 bases map to TRBD1. The CDR3 loop spans 15 amino acids. Germline loops: CDR1 MNHEY, CDR2 SVGAGI. Germline trimming cut 0 bases from V and 0 bases from J; bases unmatched to any gene: 2. The CDR3 DNA reads as TGTGCCAGCAGTTACTCAGGGGGCTTCTCCTACGAGCAGTACTTC. It yields the protein CASSYSGGFSYEQYF.

This clone was seen a single time. The chain joins TRBV4-2 to TRBJ1-6, with a possible D match to TRBD1 (6 bases). From germline, CDR1 is LGHNA and CDR2 YNFKEQ. With 4 bases removed from V and 7 bases from J, the gap between germline ends came to 8 bases. This CDR3 contains 13 residues. The CDR3 DNA follows: TGTGCCAGCAGCCCCGGGACAAATTCACCCCTCCACTTT. It encodes CASSPGTNSPLHF.

V gene TRBV5-1 combines with J gene TRBJ2-7; TRBD2 matches at 11 bases. Germline assignment: CDR1 SGHRS and CDR2 YFSETQ. The ends lost 3 bases at V and 2 bases at J; junction bases unmatched: 4. The CDR3 covers 15 residues. In DNA, the CDR3 is TGCGCCAGCAGCTCCACTAGCGGGAGAACCTACGAGCAGTACTTC. Translation: CASSSTSGRTYEQYF.

A single count supports this clone. The chain uses TRBV7-8 and TRBJ1-1, with TRBD1 matching over 9 bases. Germline V gives CDR1 SGHVS, CDR2 FQNEAQ. This CDR3 is 14 amino acids long. V dropped 5 bases and J dropped 6; count of bases not matched to a gene: 7. The CDR3 is CASSPNTGGPEAFF. The CDR3 coding sequence is TGTGCCAGCAGCCCGAACACAGGGGGCCCTGAAGCTTTCTTT.

This chain joins TRBV3-1 (or the pseudogene TRBV3-2) and TRBJ2-6; the D is unclear. Germline CDR1 and CDR2: LGHDT and YNNKEL (reference sequence). The length of the CDR3 is 15 residues. The V and J ends lost 4 bases and 0 bases respectively, with 7 bases between them. Written as DNA, the CDR3 is TGTGCCAGCAGCCTTTATATCTCTGGGGCCAACGTCCTGACTTTC. Its translation is CASSLYISGANVLTF.

As DNA, the CDR3 is TGTGCCAGCAGTTACTCAACAGGTTGGGCAGATACGCAGTATTTT. Its translation: CASSYSTGWADTQYF. This chain links TRBV6-5 with TRBJ2-3, with D maybe TRBD1 (5 bases). Trimming took 0 bases from V and 4 from J, leaving 11 bases between them. The germline gives CDR1 MNHEY, CDR2 SVGAGI. The CDR3 runs 15 residues.

This clone was counted a few times. This chain links TRBV28 with TRBJ2-6, with 12 bases identical to TRBD1. This CDR3 is built from 17 residues. Germline assignment: CDR1 MDHEN and CDR2 SYDVKM. J lost 0 bases, V lost 7 bases, and 4 bases had no gene match. The CDR3, as DNA: TGTGCCAGCACCGGGACAGGGGGCCTCTCTGGGGCCAACGTCCTGACTTTC. Amino acid sequence: CASTGTGGLSGANVLTF. Full variable domain (outside the CDR3, taken from reference TRBV28 and TRBJ2-6): DVKVTQSSRYLVKRTGEKVFLECVQDMDHENMFWYRQDPGLGLRLIYFSYDVKMKEKGDIPEGYSVSREKKERFSLILESASTNQTSMYLCASTGTGGLSGANVLTFGAGSRLTVL.

The chain employs TRBV5-1 and TRBJ2-1; 11 nucleotides align to TRBD2. The CDR3 runs 16 residues. V lost 1 base and J lost 5; bases outside the gene matches: 5. Looked up from germline, CDR1 is SGHRS and CDR2 is YFSETQ. CDR3 DNA sequence: TGCGCCAGCAGCTTGCCTAGCGGGGGGCAAAACAATGAGCAGTTCTTC. It yields the protein CASSLPSGGQNNEQFF.

The rearrangement joins TRBV7-9 to TRBJ2-2; D is perhaps TRBD1 (6 bases). The germline gives CDR1 SEHNR, CDR2 FQNEAQ (reference sequence). This CDR3 is 14 amino acids long. Trimming left V 0 bases short and J 10 bases short, with 12 bases between. The CDR3 bases are TGTGCCAGCAGCTTAGCTGCAGGGGTCGAGGAGCTGTTTTTT. The encoded protein is CASSLAAGVEELFF. Using reference TRBV7-9 and TRBJ2-2 for the parts outside the CDR3, the full variable domain is DTGVSQNPRHKITKRGQNVTFRCDPISEHNRLYWYRQTLGQGPEFLTYFQNEAQLEKSRLLSDRFSAERPKGSFSTLEIQRTEQGDSAMYLCASSLAAGVEELFFGEGSRLTVL.

This clone appeared a single time. The chain uses TRBV6-2 or TRBV6-3 and TRBJ2-1; D is unresolved. V was shortened by 0 bases and J by 4 bases, with 7 bases between the two germline ends. Per germline, CDR1 MNHEY and CDR2 SVGEGT. The CDR3 sequence is 14 residues long. The DNA for the CDR3 is TGTGCCAGCAGTTACTCTTACCAGTACAATGAGCAGTTCTTC. Its translation: CASSYSYQYNEQFF.

The V gene is TRBV29-1, the J gene TRBJ2-1; TRBD2 is a possible D gene (6 bases). In germline, CDR1 is SQVTM, CDR2 ANQGSEA. This CDR3 spans 13 amino acids. The V end lost 7 bases, the J end lost 16 bases, and 26 bases lay between the germline ends. This CDR3 reads CSAVEGVTSPQFF. The CDR3 DNA follows: TGCAGCGCTGTTGAAGGTGTAACTAGCCCCCAATTCTTC.

This clone turned up a few times. Written as DNA, the CDR3 is TGTGCCAGCAGCCTAACCTCAGGGCTGATGGATTCACCCCTCCACTTT. Translating it yields CASSLTSGLMDSPLHF. V usage is TRBV7-2 and J usage is TRBJ1-6, with D tentatively TRBD1 (5 bases). The CDR3 is 16 residues long. Germline V gene data show CDR1 as SGHTA and CDR2 as FQGNSA. The ends were cut back, 5 bases at V and 8 bases at J, with 19 bases in the middle. The complete variable domain, with remaining parts taken from reference TRBV7-2 and TRBJ1-6, reads GAGVSQSPSNKVTEKGKDVELRCDPISGHTALYWYRQSLGQGLEFLIYFQGNSAPDKSGLPSDRFSAERTGGSVSTLTIQRTQQEDSAVYLCASSLTSGLMDSPLHFGNGTRLTVT.

The chain has TRBV9 and TRBJ2-7; a weak D match, TRBD2 (5 bases). V dropped 5 bases and J dropped 5 bases, with 14 bases sitting between them. Germline V gene data show CDR1 as SGDLS and CDR2 as YYNGEE. This CDR3 is 13 amino acids long. The CDR3 protein is CASREPGSDEQYF. The CDR3 coding sequence is TGTGCCAGCAGGGAGCCTGGGAGCGACGAGCAGTACTTC.

CDR3 coding DNA: TGTGCCAGCTCACCCTCCGGACAGACATATACCTACGAGCAGTACTTC. It codes for CASSPSGQTYTYEQYF. The chain combines TRBV18 with TRBJ2-7; perhaps TRBD1 as D (6 bases). V lost 3 bases to trimming and J lost 2 bases, with 17 bases between them. Germline V gene lookup returns CDR1 KGHSH and CDR2 LQKENI. The CDR3 runs 16 residues.

This clone was counted a few times. The chain combines TRBV27 with TRBJ2-7, with D uncertain. This CDR3 has 14 amino acids. From germline, CDR1 is MNHEY and CDR2 SMNVEV (reference sequence). V was shortened by 3 bases and J by 0 bases, with 9 bases between the two germline ends. The CDR3: CASSFRPSSYEQYF. CDR3 DNA: TGTGCCAGCAGTTTCCGGCCTAGCTCCTACGAGCAGTACTTC.

The chain is built from TRBV21-1 and TRBJ1-4; TRBD1, the table's D call, lacks a check against the DNA. TRBV21-1 is assigned pseudogene status. The CDR3 runs to 16 residues. The CDR3 loop is CASPKRSPQGREKLFF. The CDR3 coding sequence is TGTGCCAGCCCCAAAAGGTCCCCGCAGGGTCGCGAAAAACTGTTTTTT.

The chain joins TRBV27 to TRBJ1-5, with 9 bases lining up with TRBD1. This CDR3 has 15 residues. V gave up 8 bases and J gave up 5 bases; unmatched junction bases: 10. Germline V gene lookup returns CDR1 MNHEY and CDR2 SMNVEV (reference sequence). This chain's CDR3 is CASRLLGQGDQPQHF. CDR3 in DNA: TGTGCCAGCCGCTTATTGGGACAGGGAGATCAGCCCCAGCATTTT.